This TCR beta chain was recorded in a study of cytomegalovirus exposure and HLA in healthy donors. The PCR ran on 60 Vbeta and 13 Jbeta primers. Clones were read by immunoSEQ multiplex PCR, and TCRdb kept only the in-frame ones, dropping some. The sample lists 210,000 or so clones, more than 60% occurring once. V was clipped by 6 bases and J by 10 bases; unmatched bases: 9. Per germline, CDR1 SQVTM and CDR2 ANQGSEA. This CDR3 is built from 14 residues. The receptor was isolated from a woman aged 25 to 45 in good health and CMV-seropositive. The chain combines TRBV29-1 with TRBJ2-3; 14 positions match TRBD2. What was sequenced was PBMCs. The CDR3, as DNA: TGCAGCGTCGAGGGACTAGCGGGAGATCTGGCGCAGTATTTT. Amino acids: CSVEGLAGDLAQYF.